This passage covers 25 T cell receptor beta chains from one sample sequenced in a study of T cell responses to AZD1222 COVID-19 vaccine. Libraries were prepared by immunoSEQ multiplex PCR; TCRdb keeps only in-frame clonotypes and omits some of them. The sample gives approximately 210,000 clones, 94% of which show up once; around 1.5% is in the top ten. Sequences were derived from peripheral blood, sampled 28 days after the second dose of the MenACWY control vaccine. The receptors were sampled from an adult who received the MenACWY meningococcal vaccine as a control.

V gene TRBV12-3 or TRBV12-4 combines with J gene TRBJ2-5; D gene unclear. The CDR3 length is 12 residues. V dropped 6 bases and J dropped 5 bases, with 10 bases sitting between them. The DNA of the CDR3 is TGTGCCAGCAGCCCCGAAAGGGAGACCCAGTACTTC. It is translated as CASSPERETQYF.

The chain recombines TRBV27 with TRBJ1-2, with 11 bases fitting TRBD1. Germline CDR1 and CDR2: MNHEY and SMNVEV (reference sequence). This CDR3 has 15 residues. Losses at the gene ends were 5 bases for V and 7 bases for J; bases not matched to a gene: 9. CDR3 sequence (DNA): TGTGCCAGCAGTGCGGACAGGGGGCTGGTTGGTGGCTACACCTTC. Protein product: CASSADRGLVGGYTF.

The chain recombines TRBV3-1 (or the pseudogene TRBV3-2) with TRBJ1-1, with D uncertain. The CDR3 totals 12 residues. V lost 1 base to trimming and J lost 4 bases, with 4 bases between them. Per germline, CDR1 LGHDT and CDR2 YNNKEL (reference sequence). The CDR3 DNA reads as TGTGCCAGCAGCCAAGCAGCCACTGAAGCTTTCTTT. It specifies CASSQAATEAFF.

The rearrangement joins TRBV27 to TRBJ1-1; D is undetermined. CDR1 is MNHEY and CDR2 is SMNVEV in the germline V gene (reference sequence). V lost 3 bases to trimming and J lost 7 bases, with 15 bases between them. The CDR3 totals 14 residues. Written as DNA, the CDR3 is TGTGCCAGCAGTTTTGGTTATGGGTCAGTTGAAGCTTTCTTT. It codes for CASSFGYGSVEAFF.

The chain is built from TRBV11-2 and TRBJ1-5; D possibly corresponds to TRBD1 (5 bases). CDR3 size: 15 residues. Germline CDR1 SGHAT, CDR2 FQNNGV. With 0 bases removed from V and 7 bases from J, the gap between germline ends came to 13 bases. The CDR3 here is CASSLEGRVSQPQHF. DNA for the CDR3: TGTGCCAGCAGCTTAGAGGGCAGGGTAAGCCAGCCCCAGCATTTT.

Regarding this clone: The identical CDR3 is also encoded by other nucleotide sequences in the sample. The gene calls are TRBV5-1 and TRBJ1-1; D remains unclear. The CDR3 extends over 15 amino acids. Germline V gives CDR1 SGHRS, CDR2 YFSETQ. V lost 0 bases, J lost 0 bases, and 9 bases lay in between. CDR3 residues: CASSLDLGMNTEAFF. Here the CDR3 DNA reads TGCGCCAGCAGCTTGGACCTAGGGATGAACACTGAAGCTTTCTTT. Variable domain in full (rest from reference TRBV5-1 and TRBJ1-1): KAGVTQTPRYLIKTRGQQVTLSCSPISGHRSVSWYQQTPGQGLQFLFEYFSETQRNKGNFPGRFSGRQFSNSRSEMNVSTLELGDSALYLCASSLDLGMNTEAFFGQGTRLTVV.

V usage is TRBV28 and J usage is TRBJ2-1; TRBD2 aligns across 13 bases. The CDR3 covers 18 residues. Germline V gene lookup returns CDR1 MDHEN and CDR2 SYDVKM. Trimming cost V 6 bases and J 7 bases; bases outside gene matches: 15. CDR3: CASREGGETSGRYNEQFF. CDR3 sequence (DNA): TGTGCCAGCAGAGAAGGGGGCGAGACTAGCGGGAGGTATAATGAGCAGTTCTTC.

The DNA of the CDR3 is TGTGCCAGCAGCCAAGTCCGGACTGGTGGAGATACGCAGTATTTT. Protein: CASSQVRTGGDTQYF. The rearrangement uses TRBV3-1 (or the pseudogene TRBV3-2) and TRBJ2-3; a possible D gene is TRBD2 (5 bases). The CDR3 extends over 15 amino acids. In germline, CDR1 is LGHDT, CDR2 YNNKEL (reference sequence). V lost 1 base, J lost 5 bases, and 13 bases lay in between.

The V call is TRBV7-3, the J call TRBJ2-2; 7 bases map to TRBD1. Germline loops: CDR1 SGHTA, CDR2 FQGTGA. The CDR3 covers 15 residues. V shed 3 bases and J 2 bases; nucleotides not matched to a gene: 3. The CDR3 loop reads CASSFGTANTGELFF. DNA for the CDR3: TGTGCCAGCAGCTTCGGGACAGCTAACACCGGGGAGCTGTTTTTT.

This chain connects TRBV5-1 to TRBJ1-2; 7 bases are shared with TRBD1. The V segment lost 2 bases and the J segment 7 bases; nucleotides outside the gene matches: 8. Germline V gene lookup returns CDR1 SGHRS and CDR2 YFSETQ. This CDR3 has 14 amino acids. The CDR3 coding sequence is TGCGCCAGCAGCTTCTACAGGGGAGGAGGTGGCTACACCTTC. This codes for CASSFYRGGGGYTF.

The chain joins TRBV12-3 or TRBV12-4 to TRBJ1-1; D not certain. V lost 3 bases, J lost 0 bases, and 5 bases lay in between. This CDR3 region has 13 residues. The DNA for the CDR3 is TGTGCCAGCAGTTTTGGGATGAACACTGAAGCTTTCTTT. It specifies CASSFGMNTEAFF.

The chain has TRBV6-4 and TRBJ2-7; the D gene is possibly TRBD2 (6 bases). This CDR3 region has 14 residues. The V gene's germline CDR1 is MRHNA and CDR2 SNTAGT. V lost 5 bases and J lost 0, with 11 bases in between. The CDR3 loop is CASSSDGSSYEQYF. DNA of the CDR3: TGTGCCAGCAGTTCTGACGGGAGCTCCTACGAGCAGTACTTC.

The rearrangement uses TRBV5-4 and TRBJ1-3; TRBD1 matches at 9 bases. The junction had 7 bases not matched to a gene; V was cut back by 3 bases and J by 0 bases. The CDR3 sequence is 17 residues long. Germline CDR1 and CDR2: SGHNT and YYREEE (reference sequence). For the CDR3, the DNA is TGTGCCAGCAGCTCCCGGACAGGGGCAAACTCTGGAAACACCATATATTTT. Translated, it gives CASSSRTGANSGNTIYF.

J is TRBJ2-7 and V is TRBV5-1, with D unresolved. This CDR3 comprises 14 residues. Germline loops: CDR1 SGHRS, CDR2 YFSETQ. The ends were cut back, 2 bases at V and 0 bases at J, with 9 bases in the middle. CDR3 sequence: CASSFGQSSYEQYF. The CDR3 bases are TGCGCCAGCAGCTTCGGGCAGAGCTCCTACGAGCAGTACTTC.

The gene calls are TRBV7-2 and TRBJ1-3; the D is unclear. Between the trimmed V and J ends, which lost 5 bases and 4 bases, there was a span of 12 bases. CDR3 size: 14 residues. The germline CDR1 and CDR2 sequences are SGHTA and FQGNSA. This chain's CDR3 is CASSRAFSGNTIYF. CDR3 sequence (DNA): TGTGCCAGCAGCCGGGCCTTTTCCGGAAACACCATATATTTT.

CDR3 sequence reads: CATSATSGTQYF. The DNA for the CDR3 is TGTGCCACCAGTGCCACTTCGGGGACCCAGTACTTC. J is TRBJ2-5 and V is TRBV24-1; D remains ambiguous. V shed 5 bases and J shed 7 bases, with 10 bases lying between them. The CDR3 consists of 12 residues. CDR1 and CDR2 (germline): KGHDR, SFDVKD.

The chain is built from TRBV5-1 and TRBJ1-1; 7 nucleotides align to TRBD1. CDR1 and CDR2 (germline): SGHRS, YFSETQ. The CDR3 totals 14 residues. After removal of 0 bases from V and 4 bases from J, the junction contained 3 bases not matched to a gene. Here the CDR3 DNA reads TGCGCCAGCAGCTTGGGGACAGGCCCCACTGAAGCTTTCTTT. Residues: CASSLGTGPTEAFF.

The chain couples TRBV28 to TRBJ1-2; tentative D call: TRBD1 (6 bases). Trimming left V 2 bases short and J 4 bases short, with 11 bases between. The CDR3 spans 14 residues. CDR1 is MDHEN and CDR2 is SYDVKM in the germline V gene. The CDR3, as DNA: TGTGCCAGCAGTTTAAATACAGGGAGCTATGGCTACACCTTC. It translates to CASSLNTGSYGYTF.

The chain has TRBV6-4 and TRBJ1-5; the D gene is possibly TRBD1 (5 bases). Trimming removed 3 bases at V and 6 bases at J, with 12 bases between. In germline, CDR1 is MRHNA, CDR2 SNTAGT. There are 14 residues in the CDR3. CDR3 in amino acids: CASSEGQGFQPQHF. Written as DNA, the CDR3 is TGTGCCAGCAGTGAAGGCCAGGGATTTCAGCCCCAGCATTTT.

The chain carries TRBV4-2 and TRBJ2-7; D gene uncertain. The CDR3 sequence is 14 residues long. Between the trimmed V and J ends, which lost 1 base and 7 bases, there was a span of 14 bases. The germline V gene encodes CDR1 LGHNA and CDR2 YNFKEQ. The CDR3 reads CASSQGAVVEEQYF. CDR3 nucleotide sequence: TGTGCCAGCAGCCAAGGGGCGGTAGTTGAAGAGCAGTACTTC.

J is TRBJ2-7 and V is TRBV18; weak D call: TRBD2 (5 bases). The V end lost 4 bases, the J end lost 2 bases, and 12 bases lay between the germline ends. The germline V gene has CDR1 KGHSH and CDR2 LQKENI. The CDR3 consists of 14 residues. CDR3 loop: CASSRGAVTYEQYF. Here the CDR3 DNA reads TGTGCCAGCTCACGGGGAGCGGTGACCTACGAGCAGTACTTC.

This chain uses TRBV7-9 with TRBJ2-2, with D possibly TRBD2 on 5 matching bases. Deletions cut 4 bases from V and 4 bases from J, with 19 bases between. CDR1 is SEHNR, CDR2 FQNEAQ, per germline (reference sequence). CDR3 length: 17 amino acids. CDR3 sequence reads: CASSSLDKGGPTGELFF. Written as DNA, the CDR3 is TGTGCCAGCAGCTCGCTCGACAAGGGCGGGCCCACCGGGGAGCTGTTTTTT.

V is TRBV6-4 and J is TRBJ2-2; D may correspond to TRBD1 or TRBD2 (5 bases each). Germline lookup yields CDR1 MRHNA and CDR2 SNTAGT. The V end lost 2 bases, the J end lost 6 bases, and 7 bases lay between the germline ends. The CDR3 covers 13 residues. CDR3: CASSDGGSGELFF. The CDR3 nucleotides are TGTGCCAGCAGTGACGGGGGATCCGGGGAGCTGTTTTTT.

The V gene is TRBV25-1, the J gene TRBJ2-2, with 13 bases aligning to TRBD2. The CDR3 has 16 residues. V shed 8 bases and J 1 base; nucleotides not matched to a gene: 4. Germline CDR1 reads MGHDK; CDR2 reads SYGVNS. The CDR3 sequence: CASQWTSGRNTGELFF. The CDR3 coding sequence is TGTGCCAGCCAGTGGACTAGCGGGAGGAACACCGGGGAGCTGTTTTTT.

The V gene is TRBV9, the J gene TRBJ1-2; tentative D call: TRBD1 (6 bases). The CDR3 has 15 residues. The V end was cut by 0 bases, the J end by 6 bases, with 15 bases between. Germline V gene data show CDR1 as SGDLS and CDR2 as YYNGEE. The CDR3: CASSVELTGSHGYTF. The CDR3 bases are TGTGCCAGCAGCGTAGAACTTACAGGGTCGCATGGCTACACCTTC.